This TCR beta chain was captured in a study of cytomegalovirus exposure and HLA in healthy donors. In germline, CDR1 is MNHEY, CDR2 SMNVEV (reference sequence). This CDR3 comprises 14 residues. V lost 2 bases and J 6 bases, leaving 12 bases between the germline ends. Sequencing was performed with immunoSEQ multiplex PCR; in TCRdb, only in-frame clones are kept and a portion is missing. Altogether under 300,000 clones are present, nearly 90% being singletons, with the ten largest covering approximately 0.34%. This clone was seen a single time. The antigen is undetermined. Study results and caveats: In vitro confirmation showed three CMV-associated chains to be CMV antigen specific.

The rearrangement links TRBV27 to TRBJ2-3; D gene unclear. This clonotype was obtained from a woman aged 18-30 years in good health and CMV-seronegative. Sequenced input: PBMCs. The CDR3 DNA sequence: TGTGCCAGCAGTTTAATCGGCTTCGGGGATACGCAGTATTTT. Translation: CASSLIGFGDTQYF.